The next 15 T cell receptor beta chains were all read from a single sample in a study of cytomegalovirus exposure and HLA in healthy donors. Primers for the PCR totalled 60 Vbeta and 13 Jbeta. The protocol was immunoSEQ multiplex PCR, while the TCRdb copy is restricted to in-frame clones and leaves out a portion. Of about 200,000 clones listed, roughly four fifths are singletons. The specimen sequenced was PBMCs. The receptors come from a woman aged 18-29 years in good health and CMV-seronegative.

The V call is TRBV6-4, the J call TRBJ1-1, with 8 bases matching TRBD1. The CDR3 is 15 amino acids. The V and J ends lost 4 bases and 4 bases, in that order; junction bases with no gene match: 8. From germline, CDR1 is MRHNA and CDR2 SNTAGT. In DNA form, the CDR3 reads TGTGCCAGCAGTGGACAGGGGTTTCAGAGCACTGAAGCTTTCTTT. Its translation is CASSGQGFQSTEAFF.

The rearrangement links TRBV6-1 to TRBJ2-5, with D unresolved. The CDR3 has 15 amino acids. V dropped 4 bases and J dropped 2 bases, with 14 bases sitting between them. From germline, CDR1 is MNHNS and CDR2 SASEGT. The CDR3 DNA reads TGTGCCAGCAGTGGCACTTTTGAGGTACAAGAGACCCAGTACTTC. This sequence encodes CASSGTFEVQETQYF.

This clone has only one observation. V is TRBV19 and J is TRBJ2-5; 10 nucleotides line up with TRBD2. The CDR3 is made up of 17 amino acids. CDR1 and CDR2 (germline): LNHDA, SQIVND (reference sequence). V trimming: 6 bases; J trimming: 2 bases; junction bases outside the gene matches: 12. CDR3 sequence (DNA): TGTGCCAGTAGGGCCCCTCTAGCGGGAGTTGGACAAGAGACCCAGTACTTC. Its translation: CASRAPLAGVGQETQYF.

This CDR3 reads CATGRAAGGNEQFF. In DNA form, the CDR3 reads TGTGCCACCGGGAGGGCGGCGGGGGGCAATGAGCAGTTCTTC. The J gene is TRBJ2-1, the V gene TRBV7-2, with 8 nucleotides matching TRBD2. CDR1 and CDR2 from the germline V gene are SGHTA and FQGNSA. V shed 10 bases, J shed 6 bases, and the junction held 11 bases outside the gene matches. This CDR3 has 14 residues. Complete variable domain (other parts from reference TRBV7-2 and TRBJ2-1): GAGVSQSPSNKVTEKGKDVELRCDPISGHTALYWYRQSLGQGLEFLIYFQGNSAPDKSGLPSDRFSAERTGGSVSTLTIQRTQQEDSAVYLCATGRAAGGNEQFFGPGTRLTVL.

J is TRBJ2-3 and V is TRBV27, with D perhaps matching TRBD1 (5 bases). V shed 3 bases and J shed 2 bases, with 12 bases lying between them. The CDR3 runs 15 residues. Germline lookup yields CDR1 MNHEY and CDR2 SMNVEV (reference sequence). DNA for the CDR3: TGTGCCAGCAGTTTTTCCAAGGGGTACACAGATACGCAGTATTTT. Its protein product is CASSFSKGYTDTQYF.

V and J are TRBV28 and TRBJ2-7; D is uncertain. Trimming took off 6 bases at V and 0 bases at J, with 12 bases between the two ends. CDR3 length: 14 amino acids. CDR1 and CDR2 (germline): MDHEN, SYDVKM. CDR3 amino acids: CASSSPGSSYEQYF. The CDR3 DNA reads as TGTGCCAGCAGCTCGCCAGGTAGCTCCTACGAGCAGTACTTC.

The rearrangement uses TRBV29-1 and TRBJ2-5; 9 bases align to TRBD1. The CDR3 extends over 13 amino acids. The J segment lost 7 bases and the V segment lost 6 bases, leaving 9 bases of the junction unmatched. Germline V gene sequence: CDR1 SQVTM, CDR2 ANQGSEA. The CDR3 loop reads CSVNRGLSVTQYF. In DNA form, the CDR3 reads TGCAGCGTGAACAGGGGGCTTTCAGTGACCCAGTACTTC. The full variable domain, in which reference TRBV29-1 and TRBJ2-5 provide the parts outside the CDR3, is SAVISQKPSRDICQRGTSLTIQCQVDSQVTMMFWYRQQPGQSLTLIATANQGSEATYESGFVIDKFPISRPNLTFSTLTVSNMSPEDSSIYLCSVNRGLSVTQYFGPGTRLLVL.

The CDR3 DNA sequence: TGTGCCAGCTCCGGATTACAGGGGCCTTCGACTGAAGCTTTCTTT. It yields the protein CASSGLQGPSTEAFF. The chain combines TRBV18 with TRBJ1-1, with TRBD1 matching over 7 bases. Trimming at V came to 6 bases and at J to 5 bases, leaving 12 bases not matched to a gene. This CDR3 comprises 15 residues. CDR1 and CDR2 (germline): KGHSH, LQKENI.

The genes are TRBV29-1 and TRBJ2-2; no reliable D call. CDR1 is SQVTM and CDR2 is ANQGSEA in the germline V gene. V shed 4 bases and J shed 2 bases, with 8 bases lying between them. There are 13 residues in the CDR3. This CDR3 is CSVGSTNTGELFF. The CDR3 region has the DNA TGCAGCGTTGGGAGCACCAACACCGGGGAGCTGTTTTTT.

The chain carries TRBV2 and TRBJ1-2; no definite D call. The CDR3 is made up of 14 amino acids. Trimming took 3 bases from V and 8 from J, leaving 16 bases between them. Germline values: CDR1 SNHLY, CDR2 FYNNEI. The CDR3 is CASSDGGGLLGYTF. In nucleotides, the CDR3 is TGTGCCAGCAGTGACGGTGGTGGGCTCCTGGGCTACACCTTC.

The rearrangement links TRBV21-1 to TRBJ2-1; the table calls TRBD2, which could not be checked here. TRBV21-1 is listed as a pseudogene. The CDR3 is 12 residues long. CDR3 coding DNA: TGTGCCAGCAGCAAAGCCCTCAATGAGCAGTTCTTC. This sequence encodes CASSKALNEQFF.

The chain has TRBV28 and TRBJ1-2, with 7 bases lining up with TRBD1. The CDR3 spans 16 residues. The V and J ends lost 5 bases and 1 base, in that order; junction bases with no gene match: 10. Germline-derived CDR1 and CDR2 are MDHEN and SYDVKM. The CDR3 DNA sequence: TGTGCCAGCAGTCCCGGGACAGCCTCATTTAACTATGGCTACACCTTC. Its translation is CASSPGTASFNYGYTF.

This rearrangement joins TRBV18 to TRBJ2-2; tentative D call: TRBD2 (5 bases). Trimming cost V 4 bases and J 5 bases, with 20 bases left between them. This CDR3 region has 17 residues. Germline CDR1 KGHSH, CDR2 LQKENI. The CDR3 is CASSRNLALEGTGELFF. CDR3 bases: TGTGCCAGCTCACGGAACCTAGCACTAGAAGGGACCGGGGAGCTGTTTTTT. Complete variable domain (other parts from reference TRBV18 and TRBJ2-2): NAGVMQNPRHLVRRRGQEARLRCSPMKGHSHVYWYRQLPEEGLKFMVYLQKENIIDESGMPKERFSAEFPKEGPSILRIQQVVRGDSAAYFCASSRNLALEGTGELFFGEGSRLTVL.

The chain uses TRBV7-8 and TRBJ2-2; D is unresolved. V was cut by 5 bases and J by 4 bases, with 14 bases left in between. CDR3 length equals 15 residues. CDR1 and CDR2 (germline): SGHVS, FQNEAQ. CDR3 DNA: TGTGCCAGCAGCCCCGGGTCTACAATCACCGGGGAGCTGTTTTTT. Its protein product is CASSPGSTITGELFF.

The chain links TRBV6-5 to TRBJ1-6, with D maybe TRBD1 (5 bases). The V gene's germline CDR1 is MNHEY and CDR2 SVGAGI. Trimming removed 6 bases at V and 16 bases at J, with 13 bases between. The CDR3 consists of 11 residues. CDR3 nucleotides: TGTGCCAGCAGGTCAACAGGTAGACTCCACTTT. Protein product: CASRSTGRLHF.